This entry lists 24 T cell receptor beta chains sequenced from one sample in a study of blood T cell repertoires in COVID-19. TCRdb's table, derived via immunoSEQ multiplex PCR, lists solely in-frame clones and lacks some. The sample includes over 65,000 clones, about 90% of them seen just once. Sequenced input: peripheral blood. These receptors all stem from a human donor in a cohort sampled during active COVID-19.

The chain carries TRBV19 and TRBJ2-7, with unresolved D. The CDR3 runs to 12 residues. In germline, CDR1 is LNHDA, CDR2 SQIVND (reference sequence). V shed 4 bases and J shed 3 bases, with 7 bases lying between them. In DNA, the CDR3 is TGTGCCAGTAGTAAAAACGGCTACGAGCAGTACTTC. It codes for CASSKNGYEQYF.

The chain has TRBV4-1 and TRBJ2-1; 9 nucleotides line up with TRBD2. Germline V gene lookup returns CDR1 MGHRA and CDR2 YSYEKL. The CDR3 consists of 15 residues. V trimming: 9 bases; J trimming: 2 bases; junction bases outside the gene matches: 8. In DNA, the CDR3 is TGCGCCAGTACAACTATAGCGGGGGCCTACAATGAGCAGTTCTTC. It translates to CASTTIAGAYNEQFF.

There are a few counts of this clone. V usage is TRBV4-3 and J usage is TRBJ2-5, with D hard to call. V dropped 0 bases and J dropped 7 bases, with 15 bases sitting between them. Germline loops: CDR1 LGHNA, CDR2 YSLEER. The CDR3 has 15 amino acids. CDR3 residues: CASSQDSSRPGTQYF. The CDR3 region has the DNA TGCGCCAGCAGCCAAGATTCGAGCAGGCCCGGGACCCAGTACTTC.

The CDR3 spells CASSVVGGSEAFF. DNA for the CDR3: TGTGCCAGCAGCGTAGTAGGGGGCTCTGAAGCTTTCTTT. This sequence joins TRBV9 and TRBJ1-1, with 7 bases aligning to TRBD1. Looked up from germline, CDR1 is SGDLS and CDR2 is YYNGEE. The ends lost 0 bases at V and 6 bases at J; junction bases unmatched: 2. This CDR3 is built from 13 residues.

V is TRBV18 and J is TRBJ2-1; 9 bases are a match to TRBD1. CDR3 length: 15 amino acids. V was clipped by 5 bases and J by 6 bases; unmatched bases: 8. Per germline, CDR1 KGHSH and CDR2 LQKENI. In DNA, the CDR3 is TGTGCCAGCTCAAACGGAAGGACAGGGGCCAATGAGCAGTTCTTC. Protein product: CASSNGRTGANEQFF.

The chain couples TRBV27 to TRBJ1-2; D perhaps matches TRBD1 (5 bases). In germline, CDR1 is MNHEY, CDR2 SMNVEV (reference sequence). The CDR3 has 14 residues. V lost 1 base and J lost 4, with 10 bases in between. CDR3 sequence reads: CASSLLGGTYGYTF. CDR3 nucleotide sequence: TGTGCCAGCAGTTTATTGGGCGGGACCTATGGCTACACCTTC.

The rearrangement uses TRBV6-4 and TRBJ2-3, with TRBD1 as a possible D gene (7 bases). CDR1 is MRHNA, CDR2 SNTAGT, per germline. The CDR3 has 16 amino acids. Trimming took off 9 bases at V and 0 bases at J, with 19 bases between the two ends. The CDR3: CASGDFCRGSTDTQYF. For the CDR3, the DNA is TGTGCCAGTGGGGACTTTTGCAGGGGGAGCACAGATACGCAGTATTTT.

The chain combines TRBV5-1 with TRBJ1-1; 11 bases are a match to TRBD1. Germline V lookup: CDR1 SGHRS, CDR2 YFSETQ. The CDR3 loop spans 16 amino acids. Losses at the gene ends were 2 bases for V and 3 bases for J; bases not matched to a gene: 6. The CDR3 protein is CASSFRTGGRDTEAFF. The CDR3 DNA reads TGCGCCAGCAGCTTCCGGACAGGGGGCAGGGACACTGAAGCTTTCTTT. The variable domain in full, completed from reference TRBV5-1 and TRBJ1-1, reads KAGVTQTPRYLIKTRGQQVTLSCSPISGHRSVSWYQQTPGQGLQFLFEYFSETQRNKGNFPGRFSGRQFSNSRSEMNVSTLELGDSALYLCASSFRTGGRDTEAFFGQGTRLTVV.

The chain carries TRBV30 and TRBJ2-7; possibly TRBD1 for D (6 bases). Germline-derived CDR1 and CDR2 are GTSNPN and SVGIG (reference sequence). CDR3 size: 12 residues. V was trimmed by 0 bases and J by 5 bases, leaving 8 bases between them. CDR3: CAWSVKGDEQYF. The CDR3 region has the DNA TGTGCCTGGAGTGTAAAGGGGGACGAGCAGTACTTC.

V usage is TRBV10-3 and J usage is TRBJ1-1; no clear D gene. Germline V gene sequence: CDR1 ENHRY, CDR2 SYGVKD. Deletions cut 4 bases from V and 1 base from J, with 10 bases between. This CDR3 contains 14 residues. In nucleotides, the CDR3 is TGTGCCATCAGTGCTGGCCCAGGGAACACTGAAGCTTTCTTT. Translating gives CAISAGPGNTEAFF.

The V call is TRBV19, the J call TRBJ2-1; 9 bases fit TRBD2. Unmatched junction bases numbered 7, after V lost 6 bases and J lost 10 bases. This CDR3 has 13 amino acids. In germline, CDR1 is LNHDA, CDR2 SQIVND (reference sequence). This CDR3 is CASSSTSGKEQFF. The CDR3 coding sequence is TGTGCCAGTAGCTCGACTAGCGGAAAAGAGCAGTTCTTC. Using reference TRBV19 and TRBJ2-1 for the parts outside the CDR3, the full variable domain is DGGITQSPKYLFRKEGQNVTLSCEQNLNHDAMYWYRQDPGQGLRLIYYSQIVNDFQKGDIAEGYSVSREKKESFPLTVTSAQKNPTAFYLCASSSTSGKEQFFGPGTRLTVL.

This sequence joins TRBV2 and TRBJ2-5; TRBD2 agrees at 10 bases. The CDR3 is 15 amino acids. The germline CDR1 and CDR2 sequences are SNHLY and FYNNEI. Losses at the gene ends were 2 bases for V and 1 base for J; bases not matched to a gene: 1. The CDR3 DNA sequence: TGTGCCAGCAGTGAAAGCGGGGGGGCCCAAGAGACCCAGTACTTC. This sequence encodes CASSESGGAQETQYF. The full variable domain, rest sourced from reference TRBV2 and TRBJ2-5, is EPEVTQTPSHQVTQMGQEVILRCVPISNHLYFYWYRQILGQKVEFLVSFYNNEISEKSEIFDDQFSVERPDGSNFTLKIRSTKLEDSAMYFCASSESGGAQETQYFGPGTRLLVL.

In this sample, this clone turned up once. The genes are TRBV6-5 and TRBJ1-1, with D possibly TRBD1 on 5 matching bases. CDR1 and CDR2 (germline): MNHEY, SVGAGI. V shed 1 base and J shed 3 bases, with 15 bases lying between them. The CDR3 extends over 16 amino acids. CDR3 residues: CASSYWGGSRDTEAFF. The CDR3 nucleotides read TGTGCCAGCAGTTACTGGGGGGGAAGTCGGGACACTGAAGCTTTCTTT.

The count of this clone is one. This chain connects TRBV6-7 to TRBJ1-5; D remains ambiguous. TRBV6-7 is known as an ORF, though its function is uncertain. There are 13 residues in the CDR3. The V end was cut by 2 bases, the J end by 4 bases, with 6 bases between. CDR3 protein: CASSYGKNQPQHF. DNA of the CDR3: TGTGCCAGCAGTTACGGCAAGAATCAGCCCCAGCATTTT.

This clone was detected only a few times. The CDR3: CASSLDGQSQETQYF. DNA for the CDR3: TGTGCCAGCAGCTTAGACGGACAGTCCCAAGAGACCCAGTACTTC. The chain joins TRBV7-8 to TRBJ2-5; D might be TRBD1 (6 bases). V dropped 1 base and J dropped 1 base, with 10 bases sitting between them. The germline V gene has CDR1 SGHVS and CDR2 FQNEAQ. This CDR3 has 15 residues.

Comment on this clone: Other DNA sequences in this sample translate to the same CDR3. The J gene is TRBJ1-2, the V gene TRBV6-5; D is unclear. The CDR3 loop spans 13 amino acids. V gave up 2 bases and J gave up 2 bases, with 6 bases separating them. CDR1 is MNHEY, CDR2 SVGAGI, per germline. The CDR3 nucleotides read TGTGCCAGCAGTTACGCCGGGAACTATGGCTACACCTTC. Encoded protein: CASSYAGNYGYTF.

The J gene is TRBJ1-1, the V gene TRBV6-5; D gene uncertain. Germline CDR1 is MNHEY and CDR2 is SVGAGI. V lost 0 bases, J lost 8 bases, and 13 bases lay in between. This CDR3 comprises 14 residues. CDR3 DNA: TGTGCCAGCAGTTACTCGAGACAAGGATTGGAAGCTTTCTTT. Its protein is CASSYSRQGLEAFF.

DNA for the CDR3: TGTGCCAGCAGTCCCATAGGGAGCTCCTACGAGCAGTACTTC. It is translated as CASSPIGSSYEQYF. The chain links TRBV27 to TRBJ2-7, with D possibly matching TRBD2 (5 bases). The CDR3 is 14 amino acids. With 5 bases removed from V and 0 bases from J, the gap between germline ends came to 11 bases. CDR1 MNHEY and CDR2 SMNVEV come from the germline V gene (reference sequence).

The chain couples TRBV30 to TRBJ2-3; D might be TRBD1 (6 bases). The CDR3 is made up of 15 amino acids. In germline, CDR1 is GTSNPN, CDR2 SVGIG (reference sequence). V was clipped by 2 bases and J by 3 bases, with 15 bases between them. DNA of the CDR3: TGTGCCTGGAGTCCACCGGCAGGGGATACAGATACGCAGTATTTT. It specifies CAWSPPAGDTDTQYF.

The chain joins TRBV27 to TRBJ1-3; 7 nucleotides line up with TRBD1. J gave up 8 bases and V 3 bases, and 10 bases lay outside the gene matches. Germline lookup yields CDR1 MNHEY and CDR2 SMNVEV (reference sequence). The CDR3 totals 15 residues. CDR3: CASSFSGRQGDTIYF. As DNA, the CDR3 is TGTGCCAGCAGTTTTTCAGGGCGCCAGGGGGACACCATATATTTT.

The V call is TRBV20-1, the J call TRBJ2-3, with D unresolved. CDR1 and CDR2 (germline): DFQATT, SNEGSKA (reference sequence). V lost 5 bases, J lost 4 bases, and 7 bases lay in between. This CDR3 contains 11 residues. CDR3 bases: TGCAGTGCTGAAGCGTCAGATACGCAGTATTTT. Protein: CSAEASDTQYF.

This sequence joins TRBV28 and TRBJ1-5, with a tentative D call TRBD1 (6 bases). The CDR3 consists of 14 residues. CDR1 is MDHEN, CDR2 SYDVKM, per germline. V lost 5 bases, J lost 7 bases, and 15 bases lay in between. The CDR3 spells CASSSTGHRQPQHF. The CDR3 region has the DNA TGTGCCAGCAGTAGCACAGGGCATCGACAGCCCCAGCATTTT. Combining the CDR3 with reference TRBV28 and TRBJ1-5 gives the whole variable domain DVKVTQSSRYLVKRTGEKVFLECVQDMDHENMFWYRQDPGLGLRLIYFSYDVKMKEKGDIPEGYSVSREKKERFSLILESASTNQTSMYLCASSSTGHRQPQHFGDGTRLSIL.

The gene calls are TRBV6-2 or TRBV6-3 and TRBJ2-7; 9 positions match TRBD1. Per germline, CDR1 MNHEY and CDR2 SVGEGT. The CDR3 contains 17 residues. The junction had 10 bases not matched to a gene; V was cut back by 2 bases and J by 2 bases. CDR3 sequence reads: CASSYVGTGYPPYEQYF. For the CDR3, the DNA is TGTGCCAGCAGTTACGTGGGGACAGGGTACCCTCCCTACGAGCAGTACTTC.

The CDR3 coding sequence is TGCGCCAGCAGCTCTCCCCGACAGGGTGGTGAAAACATTCAGTACTTC. Its translation: CASSSPRQGGENIQYF. This chain connects TRBV10-2 to TRBJ2-4, with 7 bases fitting TRBD1. This CDR3 region has 16 residues. J was trimmed by 5 bases and V by 6 bases; bases with no gene match: 13. The V gene's germline CDR1 is WSHSY and CDR2 SAAADI.